This T cell receptor beta chain was recovered during a study of T cells in localized non-small cell lung cancer (TCRdb year 2020). With regard to the full study: T cell repertoires of about 230 early-stage NSCLC patients were analyzed, with tumors being compared against uninvolved tumor-adjacent lungs. The cohort comprised roughly 230 treatment-naïve NSCLC patients with resected, localized lung tumors. A mean age of roughly 64 years was recorded for the NSCLC patients, of whom 129 were male and 95 to 110 were female.

From cysteine to phenylalanine, the CDR3 is 15 amino acids long. Kept here is only the CDR3 DNA, which spans 45 bases and is read in frame from base 1. The germline V gene yields SGHNT for CDR1 and YENEEA for CDR2. V loses 5 bases of germline sequence and J loses 2 bases, and the interval between the two ends is 15 bases. In this sample, this clone turned up a few times. What this receptor recognizes is not known. The record has no base qualities; no much larger clone is one base away. At diagnosis, tumor, uninvolved tumor-adjacent lung and peripheral blood were collected and then preserved as a mix of FFPE and fresh-frozen material. Blood samples were analyzed as peripheral blood mononuclear cells for TCR repertoire profiling. TCR beta CDR3 regions were sequenced from DNA using the immunoSEQ Assay. The study's processing was this. T cell density was computed as TCR beta template counts normalized to usable DNA estimated by amplifying housekeeping genes. Richness was estimated using the preseqR package, with extrapolation to 400,000 templates for PBMC samples and to 120,000 templates for tissue samples. Clonality was calculated as one minus Pielou's evenness. Tissue-enriched TCRs were identified through differential abundance testing performed on productive amino-acid clonotypes, with a minimum total count of 5 and an alpha of 0.1. The Jaccard Index and the Morisita Overlap Index were used to quantify repertoire overlap between compartments. GLIPH grouped TCR beta CDR3s together with public tetramer-defined viral CDR3s, and a viral motif had to include at least three viral sequences and also show V-gene enrichment. As stored in TCRdb, this immuneACCESS dataset retains in-frame rearrangements with V and J assigned. A fraction of the clones does not appear; measured against another copy, unresolved V genes explain less than half of the discrepancy, and the remainder lacks a known reason. D and trimming were read from the DNA, whereas the V and J calls and clone size are those reported in that table. For this sample the table gives tens of thousands of clones, of which about nine tenths were detected only once. Around 17% of the sample is in the top ten clones.

Points the paper makes about the study in general: The highest T cell clonality was observed in uninvolved tumor-adjacent lung, where clonality exceeded that of tumor, suggesting that antigenic responses were more focused in uninvolved tumor-adjacent lung. Multi-region tumor sequencing was not performed, so intratumor heterogeneity could not be excluded. Of the top 100 tumor clones, a median of around 57 were detected in paired uninvolved adjacent lung; over 25 were also among that lung's top 100. Since the design was exploratory, TCR variables were selected using unadjusted p-values with no false-discovery rate correction. Longer overall survival was associated with higher blood T cell density, whereas shorter survival was associated with higher adjacent-lung clonality.

The source of this sequence is a man aged 35 to 69 with stage III lung adenocarcinoma. The sequencing used peripheral blood mononuclear cells, collected before any cancer treatment. Recombination linked TRBV11-3 to TRBJ2-5, with a weak D call of TRBD1 (6 bases match). The DNA reads as follows: TGTGCCAGCAGCCAGATCAGGGGAAAGCAAGAGACCCAGTACTTC. This is translated as CASSQIRGKQETQYF.